Below, one T cell receptor beta chain is given with its context. The sample originates from a study of blood T cell repertoires in COVID-19. Study details: Both acute and convalescent COVID-19 samples were obtained from the United States, Italy and Spain. Sample material is recorded as cDNA or gDNA derived from T cells, B-cell-depleted T cells, or PBMCs.

Germline V gives CDR1 SNHLY, CDR2 FYNNEI. J was trimmed by 6 bases and V by 6 bases; bases with no gene match: 9. CDR3 length: 14 residues. In the authors' methods: Estimation of nucleated cell counts relied on the amplification of reference gene primers. Clones were sequenced by immunoSEQ multiplex PCR, and TCRdb holds only the in-frame ones, with some missing. For V, J and clone size, that table is used; D and trimming come from the DNA. There are around 86,000 clones in the sample; approximately 84% occur only once, and over 9.5% lies in the top ten. The V and J genes are TRBV2 and TRBJ2-7; 9 bases match TRBD1. The sequencing input was peripheral blood. This clonotype was obtained from a human donor in a cohort sampled during active COVID-19. The CDR3 region is CASRPRQGVGEQYF. The CDR3 DNA sequence: TGTGCCAGCAGACCGAGACAGGGGGTGGGCGAGCAGTACTTC.